This T cell receptor (beta chain) appears in the sequencing data of a study of CD8 T cells in Susac syndrome. Study-level points and caveats: The study acknowledged a relatively small number of individuals in its TCR sequencing and HLA analysis.

Trimming took off 0 bases at V and 2 bases at J, with 10 bases between the two ends. This CDR3 contains 14 residues. Looked up from germline, CDR1 is GTSNPN and CDR2 is SVGIG (reference sequence). Turning to this clonotype: Its antigen is still unknown.

The healthy controls were matched to patients by age and sex. The authors reverse transcribed about 0.5 to 1 ug RNA with random hexamers. The immunoSEQ assay covered 54 Vbeta and 13 Jbeta segments for CDR3. TCRdb re-analysed the immunoSEQ multiplex PCR reads in MiXCR, keeping a single row per CDR3 protein. The table lists about 190,000 distinct CDR3 sequences, 85% to 95% of them singletons, with 0.095% to 0.12% in the top ten. J is TRBJ1-2 and V is TRBV30; D ambiguous. Sequencing input: CD4+ T cells from PBMCs. The receptor's source is a human donor in good health. CDR3 DNA sequence: TGTGCCTGGAGTGTACGAGGAGTGAACTATGGCTACACCTTC. As protein: CAWSVRGVNYGYTF.